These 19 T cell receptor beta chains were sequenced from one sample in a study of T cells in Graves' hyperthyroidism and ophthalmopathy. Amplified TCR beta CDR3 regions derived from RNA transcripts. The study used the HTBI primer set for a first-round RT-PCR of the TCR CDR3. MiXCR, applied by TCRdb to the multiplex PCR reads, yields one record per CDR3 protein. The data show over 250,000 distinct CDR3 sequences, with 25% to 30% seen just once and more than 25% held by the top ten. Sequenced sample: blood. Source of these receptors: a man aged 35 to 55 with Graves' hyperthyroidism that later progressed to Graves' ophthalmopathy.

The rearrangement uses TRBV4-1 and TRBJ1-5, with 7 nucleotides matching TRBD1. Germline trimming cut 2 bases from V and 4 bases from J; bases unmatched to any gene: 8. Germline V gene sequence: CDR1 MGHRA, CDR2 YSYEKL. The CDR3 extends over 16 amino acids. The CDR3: CASSQTGTDRNQPQHF. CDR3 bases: TGCGCCAGCAGCCAAACCGGGACAGATAGGAATCAGCCCCAGCATTTT.

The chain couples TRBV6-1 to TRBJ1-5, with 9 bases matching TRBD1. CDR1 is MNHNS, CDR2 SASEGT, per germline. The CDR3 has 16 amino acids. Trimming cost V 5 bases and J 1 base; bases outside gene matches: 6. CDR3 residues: CASSRTGGASNQPQHF. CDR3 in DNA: TGTGCCAGCAGTCGCACAGGGGGCGCGAGCAATCAGCCCCAGCATTTT.

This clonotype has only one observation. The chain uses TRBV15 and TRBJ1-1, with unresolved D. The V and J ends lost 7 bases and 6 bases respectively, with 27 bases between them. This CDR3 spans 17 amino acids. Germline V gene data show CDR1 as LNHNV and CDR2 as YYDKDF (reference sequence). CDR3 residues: CATNISIKVSRTPEAFF. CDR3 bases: TGTGCCACCAACATCTCAATTAAGGTCTCCAGGACTCCTGAAGCTTTCTTT.

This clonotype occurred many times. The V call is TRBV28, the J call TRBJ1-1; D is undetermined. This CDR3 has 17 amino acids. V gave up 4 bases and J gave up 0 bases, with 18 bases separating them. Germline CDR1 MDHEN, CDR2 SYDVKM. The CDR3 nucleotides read TGTGCCAGCAGTTCTATGCCCCGCTTTGTCATGAACACTGAAGCTTTCTTT. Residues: CASSSMPRFVMNTEAFF.

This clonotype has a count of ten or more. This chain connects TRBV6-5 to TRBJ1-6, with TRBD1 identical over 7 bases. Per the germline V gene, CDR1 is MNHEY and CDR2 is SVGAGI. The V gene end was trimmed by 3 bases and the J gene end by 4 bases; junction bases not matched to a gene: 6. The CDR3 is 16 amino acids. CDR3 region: CASSYKGTAYNSPLHF. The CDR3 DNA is TGTGCCAGCAGTTATAAGGGGACAGCTTATAATTCACCCCTCCACTTT.

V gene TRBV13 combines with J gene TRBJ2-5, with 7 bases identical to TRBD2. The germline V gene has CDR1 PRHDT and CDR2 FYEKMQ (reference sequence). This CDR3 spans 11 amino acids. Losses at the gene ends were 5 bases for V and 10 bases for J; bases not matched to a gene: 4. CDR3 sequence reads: CASSEAGNQYF. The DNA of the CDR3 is TGTGCCAGCAGCGAAGCGGGAAACCAGTACTTC. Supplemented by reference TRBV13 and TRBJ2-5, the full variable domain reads AAGVIQSPRHLIKEKRETATLKCYPIPRHDTVYWYQQGPGQDPQFLISFYEKMQSDKGSIPDRFSAQQFSDYHSELNMSSLELGDSALYFCASSEAGNQYFGPGTRLLVL.

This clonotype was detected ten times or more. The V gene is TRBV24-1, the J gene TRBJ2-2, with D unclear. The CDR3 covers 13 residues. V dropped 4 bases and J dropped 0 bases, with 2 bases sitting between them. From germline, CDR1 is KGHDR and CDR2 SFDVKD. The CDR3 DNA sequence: TGTGCCACCAGTGACCCGAACACCGGGGAGCTGTTTTTT. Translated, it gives CATSDPNTGELFF.

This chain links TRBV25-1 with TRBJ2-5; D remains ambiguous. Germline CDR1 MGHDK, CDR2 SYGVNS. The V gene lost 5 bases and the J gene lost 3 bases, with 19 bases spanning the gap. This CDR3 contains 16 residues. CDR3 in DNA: TGTGCCAGCAGTCGGAATTTCGCGGCAGTCGAAGAGACCCAGTACTTC. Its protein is CASSRNFAAVEETQYF.

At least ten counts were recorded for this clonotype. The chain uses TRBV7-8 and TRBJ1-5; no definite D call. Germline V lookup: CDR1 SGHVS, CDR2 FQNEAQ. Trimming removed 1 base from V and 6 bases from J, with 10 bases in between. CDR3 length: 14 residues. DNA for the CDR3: TGTGCCAGCAGCTTAGGGGTAGGCCCTCAGCCCCAGCATTTT. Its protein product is CASSLGVGPQPQHF.

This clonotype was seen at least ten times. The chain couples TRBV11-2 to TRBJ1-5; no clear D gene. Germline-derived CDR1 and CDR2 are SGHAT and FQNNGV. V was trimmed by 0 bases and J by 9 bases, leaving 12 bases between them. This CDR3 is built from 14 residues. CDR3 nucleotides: TGTGCCAGCAGCTTAGAGGCAGGCCCAGGGCCCCAGCATTTT. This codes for CASSLEAGPGPQHF.

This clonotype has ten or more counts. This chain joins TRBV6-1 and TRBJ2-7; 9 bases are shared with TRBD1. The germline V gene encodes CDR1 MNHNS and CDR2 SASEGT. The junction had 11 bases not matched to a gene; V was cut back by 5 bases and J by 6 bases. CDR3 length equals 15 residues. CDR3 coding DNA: TGTGCCAGCAGTCATTCTCCGGGACAGGGTCCCGAGCAGTACTTC. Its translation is CASSHSPGQGPEQYF.

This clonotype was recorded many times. The CDR3: CSVEQGGQYF. In DNA form, the CDR3 reads TGCAGCGTTGAACAGGGTGGGCAGTACTTC. This chain links TRBV29-1 with TRBJ2-7, with D perhaps TRBD1 (5 bases). Germline V gene sequence: CDR1 SQVTM, CDR2 ANQGSEA. The CDR3 consists of 10 residues. Trimming took off 2 bases at V and 9 bases at J, with 8 bases between the two ends.

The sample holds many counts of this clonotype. In DNA, the CDR3 is TGTGCCAGCAGCTTCTTTTCCCGGGGCGGTGGCTACACCTTC. It yields the protein CASSFFSRGGGYTF. V gene TRBV7-8 combines with J gene TRBJ1-2; TRBD1 might be the D (5 bases). The CDR3 totals 14 residues. Germline V gene data show CDR1 as SGHVS and CDR2 as FQNEAQ. V was trimmed by 3 bases and J by 7 bases, leaving 15 bases between them.

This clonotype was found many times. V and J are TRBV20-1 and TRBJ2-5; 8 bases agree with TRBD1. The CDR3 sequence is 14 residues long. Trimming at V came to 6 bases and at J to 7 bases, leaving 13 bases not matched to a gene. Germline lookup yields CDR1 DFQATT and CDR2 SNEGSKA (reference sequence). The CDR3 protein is CSARSRTGMATQYF. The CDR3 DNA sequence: TGCAGTGCCCGGTCGAGGACAGGGATGGCGACCCAGTACTTC.

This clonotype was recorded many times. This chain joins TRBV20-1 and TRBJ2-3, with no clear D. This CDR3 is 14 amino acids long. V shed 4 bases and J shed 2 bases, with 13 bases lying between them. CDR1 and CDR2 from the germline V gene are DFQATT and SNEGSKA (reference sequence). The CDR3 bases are TGCAGTGCTATCCCAGGTACTAACACAGATACGCAGTATTTT. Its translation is CSAIPGTNTDTQYF.

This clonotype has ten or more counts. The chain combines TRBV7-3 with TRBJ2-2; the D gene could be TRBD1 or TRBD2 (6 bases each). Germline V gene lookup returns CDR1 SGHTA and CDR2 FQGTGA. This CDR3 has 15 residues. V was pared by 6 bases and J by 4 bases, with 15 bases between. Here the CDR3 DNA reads TGTGCCAGCAGGTCAATGGGGGGCGCCACCGGGGAGCTGTTTTTT. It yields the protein CASRSMGGATGELFF.

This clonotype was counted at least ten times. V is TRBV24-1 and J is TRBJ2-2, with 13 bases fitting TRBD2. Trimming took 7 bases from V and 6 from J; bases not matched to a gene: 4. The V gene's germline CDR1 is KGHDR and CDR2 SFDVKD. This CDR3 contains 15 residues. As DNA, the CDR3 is TGTGCCACCAGCAGGACTAGCGGGAGTTCCGGGGAGCTGTTTTTT. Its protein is CATSRTSGSSGELFF.

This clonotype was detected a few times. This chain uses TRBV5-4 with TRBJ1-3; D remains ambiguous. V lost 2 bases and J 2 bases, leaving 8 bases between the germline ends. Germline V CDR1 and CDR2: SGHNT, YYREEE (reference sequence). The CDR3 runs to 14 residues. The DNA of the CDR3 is TGTGCCAGCAGCTTCGGTAATGCTGGAAACACCATATATTTT. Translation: CASSFGNAGNTIYF. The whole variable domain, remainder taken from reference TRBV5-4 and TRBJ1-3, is ETGVTQSPTHLIKTRGQQVTLRCSSQSGHNTVSWYQQALGQGPQFIFQYYREEENGRGNFPPRFSGLQFPNYSSELNVNALELDDSALYLCASSFGNAGNTIYFGEGSWLTVV.

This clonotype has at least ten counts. The CDR3, as DNA: TGTGCTAGTGGTTTCGACATCTACGAGCAGTACTTC. Protein sequence: CASGFDIYEQYF. The chain employs TRBV12-5 and TRBJ2-7; D gene unclear. The CDR3 loop spans 12 amino acids. V lost 3 bases and J 3 bases, leaving 6 bases between the germline ends. Germline-derived CDR1 and CDR2 are LGHNT and FRNRAP.